The entry that follows covers one T cell receptor beta chain sequence. Germline V lookup: CDR1 MRHNA, CDR2 SNTAGT. The length of the CDR3 is 16 residues. Deletions cut 6 bases from V and 0 bases from J, with 15 bases between. This entry comes from a study of T cell changes during pregnancy in multiple sclerosis. TCRdb keeps only in-frame clones here, not all; method: immunoSEQ multiplex PCR. In the table there are about 64,000 clones, 96% of which are singletons. The material sequenced was CD8+ T cells from peripheral blood mononuclear cells, taken after pregnancy. The source is a female donor with multiple sclerosis, enrolled in a pregnancy study. V is TRBV6-4 and J is TRBJ2-1, with D possibly TRBD2 on 6 matching bases. CDR3 sequence: CASSPLGGVSYNEQFF. The CDR3 nucleotides are TGTGCCAGCAGCCCCCTGGGGGGAGTCTCCTACAATGAGCAGTTCTTC.